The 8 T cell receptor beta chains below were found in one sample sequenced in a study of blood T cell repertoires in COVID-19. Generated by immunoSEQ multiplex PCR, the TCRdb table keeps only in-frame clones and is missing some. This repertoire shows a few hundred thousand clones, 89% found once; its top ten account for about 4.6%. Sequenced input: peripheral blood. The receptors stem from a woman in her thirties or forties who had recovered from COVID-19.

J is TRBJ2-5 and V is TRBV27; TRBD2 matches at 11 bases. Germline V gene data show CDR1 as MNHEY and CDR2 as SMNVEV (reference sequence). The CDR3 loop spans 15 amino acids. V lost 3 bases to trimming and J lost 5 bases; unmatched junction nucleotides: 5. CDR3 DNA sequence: TGTGCCAGCAGTTTGATAGCGGGGGGGCCGGAGACCCAGTACTTC. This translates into CASSLIAGGPETQYF.

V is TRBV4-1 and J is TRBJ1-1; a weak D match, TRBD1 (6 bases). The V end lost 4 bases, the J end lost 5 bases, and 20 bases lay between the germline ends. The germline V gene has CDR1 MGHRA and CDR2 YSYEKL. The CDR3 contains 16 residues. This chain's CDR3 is CASSPPSGRGGTEAFF. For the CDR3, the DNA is TGCGCCAGCAGCCCCCCCAGTGGCAGGGGCGGGACTGAAGCTTTCTTT.

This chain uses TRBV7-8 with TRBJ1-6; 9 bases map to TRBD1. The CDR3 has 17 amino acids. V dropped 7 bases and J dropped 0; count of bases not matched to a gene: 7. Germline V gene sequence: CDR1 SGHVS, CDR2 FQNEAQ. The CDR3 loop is CASIMGQGSSYNSPLHF. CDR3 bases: TGTGCCAGCATTATGGGACAGGGAAGCTCCTATAATTCACCCCTCCACTTT. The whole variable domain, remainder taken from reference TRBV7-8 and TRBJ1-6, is GAGVSQSPRYKVAKRGQDVALRCDPISGHVSLFWYQQALGQGPEFLTYFQNEAQLDKSGLPSDRFFAERPEGSVSTLKIQRTQQEDSAVYLCASIMGQGSSYNSPLHFGNGTRLTVT.

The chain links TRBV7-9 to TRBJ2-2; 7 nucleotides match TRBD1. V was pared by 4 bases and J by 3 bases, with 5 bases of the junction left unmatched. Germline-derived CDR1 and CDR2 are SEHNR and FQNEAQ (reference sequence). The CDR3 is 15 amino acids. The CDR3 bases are TGTGCCAGCAGCTCGGAAGACAGGGACACCGGGGAGCTGTTTTTT. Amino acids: CASSSEDRDTGELFF.

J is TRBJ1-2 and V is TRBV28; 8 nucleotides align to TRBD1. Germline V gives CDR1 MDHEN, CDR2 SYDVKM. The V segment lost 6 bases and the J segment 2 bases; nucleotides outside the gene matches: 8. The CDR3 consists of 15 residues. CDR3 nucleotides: TGTGCCAGCAGCCCAACGGGACAGGAGAACTATGGCTACACCTTC. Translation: CASSPTGQENYGYTF.

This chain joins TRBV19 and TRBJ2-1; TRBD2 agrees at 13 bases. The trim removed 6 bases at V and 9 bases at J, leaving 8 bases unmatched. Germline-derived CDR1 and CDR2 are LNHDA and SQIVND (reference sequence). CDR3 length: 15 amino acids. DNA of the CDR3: TGTGCCAGTAGCCTACTAGCGGGAGGGTGGAGTGAGCAGTTCTTC. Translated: CASSLLAGGWSEQFF. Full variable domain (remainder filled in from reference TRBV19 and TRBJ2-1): DGGITQSPKYLFRKEGQNVTLSCEQNLNHDAMYWYRQDPGQGLRLIYYSQIVNDFQKGDIAEGYSVSREKKESFPLTVTSAQKNPTAFYLCASSLLAGGWSEQFFGPGTRLTVL.

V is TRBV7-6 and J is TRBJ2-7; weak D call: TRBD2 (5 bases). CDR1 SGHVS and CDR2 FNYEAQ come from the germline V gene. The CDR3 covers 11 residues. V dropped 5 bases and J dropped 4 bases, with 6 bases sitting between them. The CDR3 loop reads CASSTGYEQYF. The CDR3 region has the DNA TGTGCCAGCAGCACGGGGTACGAGCAGTACTTC.

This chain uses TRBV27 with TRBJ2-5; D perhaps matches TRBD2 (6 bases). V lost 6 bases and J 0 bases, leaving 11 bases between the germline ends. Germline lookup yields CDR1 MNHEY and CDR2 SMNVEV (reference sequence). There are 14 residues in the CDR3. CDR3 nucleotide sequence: TGTGCCAGCAGGGCGGGAAGGTACCAAGAGACCCAGTACTTC. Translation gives CASRAGRYQETQYF.